These 7 T cell receptor beta chains share one sample of origin, sequenced in a study of shared clonotypes between healthy human individuals (dated by TCRdb to 2019 to 2021). Libraries were made using the immunoSEQ multiplex PCR assay. Drawn from immuneACCESS, this table holds only the in-frame rearrangements with V and J called that TCRdb kept. Clones are partly lost; checked studies trace under half to an unresolved V gene and leave the rest unexplained. The sample table holds approximately 480,000 clones, of which 60% to 80% were seen once. Approximately 12% of the sample goes to the ten largest clones. Material for sequencing was PBMCs. The origin of the receptors is a woman in her thirties or forties in good health. Some clones in this sample may be carry-over from other donors' samples.

This clone was seen only once. J is TRBJ1-5 and V is TRBV7-9; no definite D call. The CDR3 length is 12 residues. Germline V gene lookup returns CDR1 SEHNR and CDR2 FQNEAQ (reference sequence). V lost 2 bases to trimming and J lost 5 bases, with 4 bases between them. In DNA form, the CDR3 reads TGTGCCAGCAGCTTATTAGATCAGCCCCAGCATTTT. As protein: CASSLLDQPQHF.

The chain has TRBV28 and TRBJ2-1; tentative D call: TRBD2 (5 bases). Germline V gene sequence: CDR1 MDHEN, CDR2 SYDVKM. This CDR3 spans 14 amino acids. The V end was cut by 8 bases, the J end by 7 bases, with 18 bases between. The CDR3 here is CASPPRAPGNEQFF. CDR3 DNA sequence: TGTGCCAGCCCGCCGAGGGCGCCGGGTAATGAGCAGTTCTTC.

This clone was seen only once. This chain links TRBV10-3 with TRBJ1-1; unclear D gene. The CDR3 consists of 13 residues. V dropped 7 bases and J dropped 0 bases, with 9 bases sitting between them. Germline V gene data show CDR1 as ENHRY and CDR2 as SYGVKD. The CDR3 here is CAIKWSVNTEAFF. In nucleotides, the CDR3 is TGTGCCATCAAGTGGTCCGTGAACACTGAAGCTTTCTTT.

The chain combines TRBV9 with TRBJ2-7; TRBD1 is a possible D gene (7 bases). CDR1 SGDLS and CDR2 YYNGEE come from the germline V gene. The CDR3 extends over 15 amino acids. Trimming took 0 bases from V and 2 from J, leaving 12 bases between them. CDR3 residues: CASSVATGEAYEQYF. The CDR3 DNA is TGTGCCAGCAGCGTAGCTACAGGGGAGGCCTACGAGCAGTACTTC.

Only a few counts were recorded for this clone. The chain combines TRBV2 with TRBJ2-5, with D unclear. Trimming took 6 bases from V and 3 from J, leaving 11 bases between them. The CDR3 runs 13 residues. Germline values: CDR1 SNHLY, CDR2 FYNNEI. Here the CDR3 reads CASSAGSKETQYF. The CDR3, as DNA: TGTGCCAGCAGCGCCGGGTCCAAAGAGACCCAGTACTTC.

This chain joins TRBV6-1 and TRBJ2-1, with D unresolved. Trimming removed 6 bases at V and 1 base at J, with 4 bases between. This CDR3 has 12 amino acids. Per the germline V gene, CDR1 is MNHNS and CDR2 is SASEGT. DNA for the CDR3: TGTGCCAGCAGGGATTCCTACAATGAGCAGTTCTTC. Amino acid sequence: CASRDSYNEQFF.

This chain joins TRBV5-1 and TRBJ2-7, with TRBD2 identical over 11 bases. This CDR3 has 14 residues. Per germline, CDR1 SGHRS and CDR2 YFSETQ. J lost 4 bases, V lost 7 bases, and 7 bases had no gene match. The CDR3 reads CASSYGTSGYEQYF. In DNA form, the CDR3 reads TGCGCCAGCTCCTACGGGACTAGCGGATACGAGCAGTACTTC.